This TCR beta chain was obtained from a study of blood T cell repertoires in COVID-19. Study information: Acute-phase and convalescent COVID-19 samples originated in the United States, Italy and Spain. T cells, B-cell-depleted T cells, or PBMCs supplied cDNA or gDNA.

Per the study methods: The assay estimated nucleated cells by amplifying reference gene primers. Measured with immunoSEQ multiplex PCR; TCRdb has only the in-frame clones, and not every one. V and J calls plus clone size are reproduced from that table; the DNA served to infer D and trimming. The data hold some 85,000 clones, with 80% observed a single time. CDR3 size: 17 residues. The sequence was obtained from an elderly woman with acute or convalescent COVID-19. Sequenced: peripheral blood. The genes are TRBV21-1 and TRBJ2-2; the tabulated D call, TRBD2, remains unverified against the DNA. TRBV21-1 is a listed pseudogene. The CDR3 DNA reads TGTGCCAGCGGGGGACTAGCGGGGAAACCGAACACCGGGGAGCTGTTTTTT. Protein product: CASGGLAGKPNTGELFF.